The 29 T cell receptor beta chains in this list originate from one sample, sequenced in a study of T-cell memory formation after mild COVID-19 (dated by TCRdb to about 2021). The protocol used for the library was 5' RACE. The instrument given in TCRdb is Illumina NovaSeq 6000. In TCRdb, the public reads were trimmed at Q25 with fastp and aligned with MiXCR, with productive beta chains retained. Each CDR3 protein appears once, grouped with its most common genes and DNA. In all, the sample holds fewer than 400,000 distinct CDR3 sequences, and roughly 15% of those were seen once. In total, the top ten clones hold 20% to 25% of the sample. Sequenced material: PBMCs or a T cell subset sorted from them (not recorded which). The receptors were sampled from a man between 18 and 35 years old who had mild COVID-19 (a few samples of this study predate the infection). The sample titles of this study are shuffled in the database, so cell type and time point are left out; the donor was told from shared clones.

This clonotype appeared a few times. This chain connects TRBV5-1 to TRBJ2-1, with D perhaps TRBD2 (5 bases). The CDR3 is 16 residues long. Trimming removed 0 bases from V and 2 bases from J, with 12 bases in between. In germline, CDR1 is SGHRS, CDR2 YFSETQ. CDR3 protein: CASSLEAASPYNEQFF. The CDR3 bases are TGCGCCAGCAGCTTGGAAGCGGCCAGTCCCTACAATGAGCAGTTCTTC.

The chain uses TRBV24-1 and TRBJ1-5; D unclear. This CDR3 has 16 residues. The germline V and J ends were trimmed by 5 bases and 0 bases, with 13 bases remaining between them. The germline CDR1 and CDR2 sequences are KGHDR and SFDVKD. CDR3 DNA: TGTGCCACCAGTGCCAGGTCCGGAAATAGCAATCAGCCCCAGCATTTT. Encoded protein: CATSARSGNSNQPQHF.

Many counts were recorded for this clonotype. J is TRBJ1-6 and V is TRBV7-3, with D unclear. Germline CDR1 reads SGHTA; CDR2 reads FQGTGA. V lost 0 bases and J 8 bases, leaving 5 bases between the germline ends. The CDR3 totals 13 residues. The CDR3 loop reads CASSLTPDSPLHF. The CDR3 coding sequence is TGTGCCAGCAGCTTAACCCCCGATTCACCCCTCCACTTT.

This clonotype was detected only a few times. This rearrangement joins TRBV9 to TRBJ2-5, with D perhaps TRBD1 (5 bases). Germline values: CDR1 SGDLS, CDR2 YYNGEE. The V end was cut by 2 bases, the J end by 1 base, with 12 bases between. CDR3 length: 15 amino acids. The CDR3 DNA reads TGTGCCAGCAGCGTCACTTTGACAGCCCAAGAGACCCAGTACTTC. Its translation: CASSVTLTAQETQYF.

The chain couples TRBV4-2 to TRBJ2-7; TRBD2 aligns across 11 bases. The CDR3 contains 15 residues. The V and J ends lost 0 bases and 2 bases, in that order; junction bases with no gene match: 0. Germline CDR1 is LGHNA and CDR2 is YNFKEQ. CDR3 region: CASSQDSGGAYEQYF. As DNA, the CDR3 is TGTGCCAGCAGCCAAGATAGCGGGGGGGCCTACGAGCAGTACTTC.

The chain joins TRBV30 to TRBJ1-2; the D is unclear. CDR1 GTSNPN and CDR2 SVGIG come from the germline V gene (reference sequence). Trimming removed 3 bases from V and 4 bases from J, with 12 bases in between. The CDR3 length is 13 residues. CDR3 sequence: CAWSVHGGYGYTF. In nucleotides, the CDR3 is TGTGCCTGGAGCGTCCATGGTGGCTATGGCTACACCTTC.

This clonotype has a handful of counts. V gene TRBV28 combines with J gene TRBJ2-3, with TRBD1 identical over 8 bases. Germline-derived CDR1 and CDR2 are MDHEN and SYDVKM. The CDR3 is made up of 17 amino acids. V trimming: 7 bases; J trimming: 2 bases; junction bases outside the gene matches: 14. CDR3 in amino acids: CASTAGGVRPYTDTQYF. The CDR3, as DNA: TGTGCCAGCACGGCAGGGGGCGTGAGGCCCTACACAGATACGCAGTATTTT.

This chain uses TRBV20-1 with TRBJ2-5, with 12 positions matching TRBD2. Per the germline V gene, CDR1 is DFQATT and CDR2 is SNEGSKA (reference sequence). This CDR3 has 15 amino acids. V shed 0 bases and J 4 bases; nucleotides not matched to a gene: 3. The CDR3 sequence is CSAREASGGVETQYF. The CDR3 DNA reads as TGCAGTGCTAGAGAGGCTAGCGGGGGGGTAGAGACCCAGTACTTC.

The rearrangement joins TRBV3-1 to TRBJ2-5; possible D gene TRBD2, 7 bases. Germline V CDR1 and CDR2: LGHDT, YNNKEL (reference sequence). This CDR3 is built from 16 residues. Trimming left V 8 bases short and J 1 base short, with 20 bases between. CDR3 sequence reads: CASWGGAPRLQETQYF. The DNA for the CDR3 is TGTGCCAGCTGGGGGGGGGCCCCCCGGCTCCAAGAGACCCAGTACTTC.

J is TRBJ1-4 and V is TRBV29-1, with D unclear. Germline assignment: CDR1 SQVTM and CDR2 ANQGSEA. The CDR3 length is 12 residues. Trimming took 6 bases from V and 7 from J, leaving 12 bases between them. The DNA for the CDR3 is TGCAGCGTAGACCGGGTCCCTGAAAAACTGTTTTTT. It codes for CSVDRVPEKLFF.

V usage is TRBV5-4 and J usage is TRBJ1-5; maybe TRBD1 (5 bases). The germline gives CDR1 SGHNT, CDR2 YYREEE (reference sequence). The V end lost 0 bases, the J end lost 0 bases, and 10 bases lay between the germline ends. This CDR3 contains 16 residues. For the CDR3, the DNA is TGTGCCAGCAGCTTGGGGCCGGACATTAGCAATCAGCCCCAGCATTTT. The encoded protein is CASSLGPDISNQPQHF.

This clonotype has more than one count but fewer than ten. This chain uses TRBV19 with TRBJ1-2; unclear D gene. This CDR3 is built from 11 residues. Looked up from germline, CDR1 is LNHDA and CDR2 is SQIVND (reference sequence). V shed 2 bases and J shed 5 bases, with 3 bases lying between them. CDR3 loop: CASSIKYGYTF. The CDR3 nucleotides read TGTGCCAGTAGTATAAAGTATGGCTACACCTTC.

This clonotype was seen a handful of times. The chain links TRBV15 to TRBJ2-5, with D hard to call. Germline V gene lookup returns CDR1 LNHNV and CDR2 YYDKDF (reference sequence). Deletions cut 5 bases from V and 4 bases from J, with 11 bases between. The CDR3 sequence is 13 residues long. CDR3 amino acids: CATSPSMGETQYF. The CDR3 DNA reads as TGTGCCACCAGCCCGAGCATGGGAGAGACCCAGTACTTC.

This clonotype has only a few counts. The chain has TRBV5-1 and TRBJ2-5; D is perhaps TRBD1 or TRBD2 (6 bases each). CDR3 length equals 15 residues. V lost 0 bases and J lost 4, with 13 bases in between. Germline CDR1 is SGHRS and CDR2 is YFSETQ. The CDR3 region is CASSLVPGARETQYF. The CDR3 coding sequence is TGCGCCAGCAGCTTGGTTCCGGGGGCGCGAGAGACCCAGTACTTC.

The V gene is TRBV14, the J gene TRBJ1-2; TRBD1 might be the D (6 bases). From germline, CDR1 is SGHDN and CDR2 FVKESK. Trimming took 4 bases from V and 1 from J, leaving 13 bases between them. The CDR3 consists of 15 residues. The CDR3 DNA reads TGTGCCAGCAGCCCGCCGGACAGTTATAACTATGGCTACACCTTC. Its translation is CASSPPDSYNYGYTF.

The CDR3 loop is CASSFTGGSSYEKLFF. DNA for the CDR3: TGCGCCAGCAGCTTTACAGGGGGCAGTAGCTATGAAAAACTGTTTTTT. The chain couples TRBV5-1 to TRBJ1-4; 9 nucleotides match TRBD1. Trimming took 2 bases from V and 6 from J; bases not matched to a gene: 8. The CDR3 is 16 amino acids. CDR1 SGHRS and CDR2 YFSETQ come from the germline V gene.

J is TRBJ2-3 and V is TRBV5-1, with 8 bases that match TRBD2. In germline, CDR1 is SGHRS, CDR2 YFSETQ. V dropped 4 bases and J dropped 1; count of bases not matched to a gene: 8. CDR3 size: 16 residues. CDR3 nucleotides: TGCGCCAGCAGCGGAGCGGGGGATTCGCGCACAGATACGCAGTATTTT. The encoded protein is CASSGAGDSRTDTQYF.

This clonotype occurred a few times. The rearrangement uses TRBV4-2 and TRBJ2-7; TRBD1 or TRBD2 may be the D gene (6 bases each). V lost 3 bases to trimming and J lost 3 bases, with 18 bases between them. CDR3 length: 16 amino acids. Germline loops: CDR1 LGHNA, CDR2 YNFKEQ. Here the CDR3 reads CASSHLSGQRHYEQYF. CDR3 nucleotide sequence: TGTGCCAGCAGCCATCTTAGCGGACAGCGACACTACGAGCAGTACTTC.

This clonotype has only a few counts. The chain combines TRBV7-9 with TRBJ2-5, with D possibly matching TRBD1 (6 bases). CDR3 size: 14 residues. CDR1 SEHNR and CDR2 FQNEAQ come from the germline V gene (reference sequence). Trimming took 7 bases from V and 4 from J, leaving 16 bases between them. In DNA, the CDR3 is TGTGCCAGCACCCCCAAGGCAGGGGCAGAGACCCAGTACTTC. The encoded protein is CASTPKAGAETQYF.

This clonotype showed up just a few times. The rearrangement uses TRBV6-6 and TRBJ1-2; D is possibly TRBD1 (6 bases). Between the trimmed V and J ends, which lost 7 bases and 4 bases, there was a span of 13 bases. CDR3 length equals 13 residues. Germline CDR1 and CDR2: MNHNY and SVGAGI (reference sequence). Written as DNA, the CDR3 is TGTGCCAGCACACAGGGATACGGCTATGGCTACACCTTC. Its translation: CASTQGYGYGYTF.

V and J are TRBV6-5 and TRBJ2-6; no clear D gene. Trimming shortened V by 0 bases and J by 0 bases, and 9 bases separated the two germline ends. This CDR3 contains 17 residues. Germline V gene data show CDR1 as MNHEY and CDR2 as SVGAGI. CDR3 sequence (DNA): TGTGCCAGCAGTTACTCGTGGCAGCCCTCTGGGGCCAACGTCCTGACTTTC. This gives the protein CASSYSWQPSGANVLTF.

The chain joins TRBV28 to TRBJ2-5, with a possible D match to TRBD2 (7 bases). The CDR3 has 15 residues. CDR1 is MDHEN, CDR2 SYDVKM, per germline. V lost 1 base and J lost 4, with 13 bases in between. CDR3 region: CASSLSRGAGETQYF. The CDR3 region has the DNA TGTGCCAGCAGTTTATCACGGGGGGCCGGAGAGACCCAGTACTTC.

This clonotype was seen more than once but under ten times. This chain connects TRBV7-2 to TRBJ2-3; D not certain. Germline CDR1 is SGHTA and CDR2 is FQGNSA. The CDR3 sequence is 13 residues long. Trimming stripped 4 bases from V and 6 bases from J, with 11 bases between. In DNA form, the CDR3 reads TGTGCCAGCAGCTCAACCAACTACGATACGCAGTATTTT. Translation gives CASSSTNYDTQYF.

This clonotype occurred a few times. V and J are TRBV5-5 and TRBJ1-1; unclear D gene. Trimming took off 3 bases at V and 4 bases at J, with 10 bases between the two ends. Germline CDR1 is SGHKS and CDR2 is YYEKEE (reference sequence). The CDR3 runs 13 residues. Written as DNA, the CDR3 is TGTGCCAGCAGCTACCGATGGTCCACTGAAGCTTTCTTT. This encodes CASSYRWSTEAFF. Filled out from reference TRBV5-5 and TRBJ1-1, the complete variable domain reads DAGVTQSPTHLIKTRGQQVTLRCSPISGHKSVSWYQQVLGQGPQFIFQYYEKEERGRGNFPDRFSARQFPNYSSELNVNALLLGDSALYLCASSYRWSTEAFFGQGTRLTVV.

The gene calls are TRBV7-9 and TRBJ2-5; 7 nucleotides line up with TRBD2. V was clipped by 8 bases and J by 5 bases; unmatched bases: 20. CDR1 and CDR2 (germline): SEHNR, FQNEAQ (reference sequence). The CDR3 covers 17 residues. The CDR3 sequence is CASRTPFTAGKEETQYF. The CDR3 DNA sequence: TGTGCCAGCCGTACCCCCTTCACAGCGGGAAAGGAGGAGACCCAGTACTTC.

For the CDR3, the DNA is TGCAGTGCTTCAGACCAAACCGGGGAGCTGTTTTTT. Translating it yields CSASDQTGELFF. This chain links TRBV20-1 with TRBJ2-2, with D unclear. The CDR3 runs 12 residues. V was pared by 5 bases and J by 5 bases, with 9 bases between. Germline CDR1 and CDR2: DFQATT and SNEGSKA (reference sequence).

The J gene is TRBJ1-4, the V gene TRBV11-2; D not certain. Germline loops: CDR1 SGHAT, CDR2 FQNNGV. The CDR3 contains 14 residues. Trimming removed 3 bases from V and 3 bases from J, with 8 bases in between. DNA of the CDR3: TGTGCCAGCAGCTTCGACGGATCTAATGAAAAACTGTTTTTT. Encoded protein: CASSFDGSNEKLFF.

V gene TRBV27 combines with J gene TRBJ1-2; D unresolved. The V end lost 2 bases, the J end lost 3 bases, and 16 bases lay between the germline ends. The CDR3 spans 16 residues. Germline CDR1 MNHEY, CDR2 SMNVEV (reference sequence). This CDR3 is CASSLEPSRPYYGYTF. The CDR3 nucleotides read TGTGCCAGCAGTTTAGAACCCAGCCGCCCTTACTATGGCTACACCTTC.

The chain combines TRBV5-1 with TRBJ1-1; 8 nucleotides line up with TRBD1. The CDR3 runs 14 residues. Looked up from germline, CDR1 is SGHRS and CDR2 is YFSETQ. Unmatched junction bases numbered 6, after V lost 5 bases and J lost 3 bases. The CDR3 coding sequence is TGCGCCAGCAGTGAGGACAGGGTTTACACTGAAGCTTTCTTT. This encodes CASSEDRVYTEAFF.